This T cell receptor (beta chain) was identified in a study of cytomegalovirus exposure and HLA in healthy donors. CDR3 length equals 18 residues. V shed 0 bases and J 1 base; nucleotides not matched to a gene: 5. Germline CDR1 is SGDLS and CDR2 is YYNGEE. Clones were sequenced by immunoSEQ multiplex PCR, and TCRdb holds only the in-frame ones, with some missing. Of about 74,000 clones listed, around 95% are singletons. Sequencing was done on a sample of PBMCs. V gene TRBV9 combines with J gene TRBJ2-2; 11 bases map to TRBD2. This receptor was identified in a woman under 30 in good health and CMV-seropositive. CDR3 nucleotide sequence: TGTGCCAGCAGCGTAGGTGGTCTAGCGGGAGGGAACACCGGGGAGCTGTTTTTT. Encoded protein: CASSVGGLAGGNTGELFF.